Shown below are 32 T cell receptor beta chains from a single sample sequenced in a study of control samples from healthy donors and cancer patients. TCRdb's copy holds only in-frame clones and misses some; the assay was immunoSEQ multiplex PCR. The table lists roughly 190,000 clones, approximately 91% of them singletons. Sequencing used blood. These receptors all stem from a man aged 25-45 years in good health.

V gene TRBV27 combines with J gene TRBJ1-2; D remains ambiguous. Trimming cost V 0 bases and J 8 bases, with 16 bases left between them. Germline V gene lookup returns CDR1 MNHEY and CDR2 SMNVEV (reference sequence). The CDR3 is made up of 15 amino acids. Here the CDR3 DNA reads TGTGCCAGCAGTTTATCCCCAGGTACAACTAACGGCTACACCTTC. This gives the protein CASSLSPGTTNGYTF.

Here the CDR3 reads CSVEDRKTGQYF. For the CDR3, the DNA is TGCAGCGTTGAAGATCGGAAGACAGGGCAGTACTTC. The rearrangement links TRBV29-1 to TRBJ2-4; TRBD1 matches at 7 bases. Germline V lookup: CDR1 SQVTM, CDR2 ANQGSEA. This CDR3 spans 12 amino acids. Losses at the gene ends were 0 bases for V and 13 bases for J; bases not matched to a gene: 6.

The chain recombines TRBV6-1 with TRBJ1-5; D is perhaps TRBD1 (5 bases). The V end was cut by 0 bases, the J end by 2 bases, with 17 bases between. CDR3 length equals 18 residues. Looked up from germline, CDR1 is MNHNS and CDR2 is SASEGT. The CDR3, as DNA: TGTGCCAGCAGTGAAGCCGCCCTGAGGGGATGGGGCAATCAGCCCCAGCATTTT. Translating it yields CASSEAALRGWGNQPQHF.

The chain links TRBV5-6 to TRBJ1-3, with D tentatively TRBD1 (6 bases). Trimming took 2 bases from V and 0 from J, leaving 18 bases between them. This CDR3 contains 18 residues. Per the germline V gene, CDR1 is SGHDT and CDR2 is YYEEEE. The CDR3 DNA reads as TGTGCCAGCAGCTTCACGTTTACCTACAGGGACTCTGGAAACACCATATATTTT. Amino acids: CASSFTFTYRDSGNTIYF.

The rearrangement uses TRBV27 and TRBJ1-1; D is unresolved. This CDR3 is 14 amino acids long. Trimming took off 6 bases at V and 2 bases at J, with 13 bases between the two ends. Germline CDR1 and CDR2: MNHEY and SMNVEV (reference sequence). The CDR3: CASSKDGYNTEAFF. CDR3 DNA sequence: TGTGCCAGCAGCAAGGACGGATACAACACTGAAGCTTTCTTT.

Here the CDR3 DNA reads TGCGCCAGCAGCCGGGACAGGGTTGATGACTACGAGCAGTACTTC. Encoded protein: CASSRDRVDDYEQYF. This rearrangement joins TRBV5-1 to TRBJ2-7, with 9 positions matching TRBD1. The length of the CDR3 is 15 residues. V trimming: 4 bases; J trimming: 3 bases; junction bases outside the gene matches: 8. In germline, CDR1 is SGHRS, CDR2 YFSETQ.

The V and J genes are TRBV14 and TRBJ2-2; D remains unclear. The length of the CDR3 is 14 residues. Germline V gene sequence: CDR1 SGHDN, CDR2 FVKESK. Trimming removed 6 bases at V and 7 bases at J, with 15 bases between. This CDR3 reads CASRPMRSSGELFF. CDR3 nucleotides: TGTGCCAGCAGGCCCATGAGGTCTAGCGGGGAGCTGTTTTTT.

This clone was recorded once. The rearrangement joins TRBV4-2 to TRBJ2-3, with D hard to call. The germline V gene has CDR1 LGHNA and CDR2 YNFKEQ. Between the trimmed V and J ends, which lost 3 bases and 2 bases, there was a span of 15 bases. The CDR3 consists of 16 residues. Written as DNA, the CDR3 is TGTGCCAGCAGCCATAAGACGGACCGAACCACAGATACGCAGTATTTT. It codes for CASSHKTDRTTDTQYF.

The chain recombines TRBV6-1 with TRBJ1-5; D is unclear. The CDR3 contains 15 residues. From germline, CDR1 is MNHNS and CDR2 SASEGT. The V and J ends lost 3 bases and 3 bases respectively, with 12 bases between them. The CDR3 nucleotides are TGTGCCAGCAGTGACGCTCATCACTTCAATCAGCCCCAGCATTTT. Its translation: CASSDAHHFNQPQHF.

The rearrangement links TRBV30 to TRBJ1-4; the D is unclear. The germline gives CDR1 GTSNPN, CDR2 SVGIG (reference sequence). V was clipped by 2 bases and J by 4 bases, with 8 bases between them. The CDR3 is 13 residues long. The chain's CDR3 is CAWSLAHNEKLFF. Here the CDR3 DNA reads TGTGCCTGGAGTCTAGCACATAATGAAAAACTGTTTTTT.

This rearrangement joins TRBV7-8 to TRBJ1-2; D call uncertain. CDR3 length equals 15 residues. The germline V gene encodes CDR1 SGHVS and CDR2 FQNEAQ. V lost 2 bases, J lost 8 bases, and 18 bases lay in between. The CDR3 DNA reads as TGTGCCAGCAGCTTAAGGGCGGGATTGATTCCGGGCTACACCTTC. Its translation is CASSLRAGLIPGYTF.

The J gene is TRBJ1-1, the V gene TRBV10-3; TRBD1 is a possible D gene (6 bases). The CDR3 spans 13 residues. The V gene's germline CDR1 is ENHRY and CDR2 SYGVKD. With 10 bases removed from V and 1 base from J, the gap between germline ends came to 13 bases. The CDR3 reads CATNRAWNTEAFF. The CDR3 coding sequence is TGTGCCACCAACAGGGCTTGGAACACTGAAGCTTTCTTT.

To note about this clone: This sample includes further DNA sequences coding for the same CDR3. The chain combines TRBV7-2 with TRBJ2-1; D is tentatively TRBD1 or TRBD2 (5 bases each). In germline, CDR1 is SGHTA, CDR2 FQGNSA. The V gene lost 0 bases and the J gene lost 2 bases, with 5 bases spanning the gap. The length of the CDR3 is 14 residues. CDR3 protein: CASSLAGAYNEQFF. CDR3 in DNA: TGTGCCAGCAGCTTAGCGGGGGCCTACAATGAGCAGTTCTTC.

V gene TRBV13 combines with J gene TRBJ2-1; weak D call: TRBD1 (6 bases). CDR3 size: 17 residues. With 5 bases removed from V and 0 bases from J, the gap between germline ends came to 17 bases. The germline gives CDR1 PRHDT, CDR2 FYEKMQ (reference sequence). CDR3 DNA: TGTGCCAGCAGCCCCGGGACACCGTCAGGCTCCTACAATGAGCAGTTCTTC. This gives the protein CASSPGTPSGSYNEQFF.

The chain has TRBV7-9 and TRBJ2-7; 10 positions agree with TRBD2. V lost 3 bases, J lost 3 bases, and 5 bases stayed unmatched. The CDR3 is 15 residues long. Germline lookup yields CDR1 SEHNR and CDR2 FQNEAQ (reference sequence). The CDR3: CASSLLAGVNYEQYF. For the CDR3, the DNA is TGTGCCAGCAGCTTGCTAGCGGGGGTTAACTACGAGCAGTACTTC.

The rearrangement uses TRBV2 and TRBJ1-6, with 9 positions matching TRBD1. The CDR3 spans 18 residues. CDR1 and CDR2 from the germline V gene are SNHLY and FYNNEI. The J segment lost 4 bases and the V segment lost 5 bases, leaving 12 bases of the junction unmatched. Here the CDR3 reads CASSLPRQGGTYNSPLHF. CDR3 DNA sequence: TGTGCCAGCAGTCTTCCTAGACAGGGGGGAACTTATAATTCACCCCTCCACTTT.

The chain uses TRBV3-1 (or the pseudogene TRBV3-2) and TRBJ2-7; D ambiguous. V was clipped by 0 bases and J by 1 base, with 10 bases between them. CDR3 length: 15 residues. Germline values: CDR1 LGHDT, CDR2 YNNKEL (reference sequence). The CDR3 nucleotides read TGTGCCAGCAGCCAAGAGTTGGCAGTTTCCTACGAGCAGTACTTC. Translation: CASSQELAVSYEQYF.

The V gene is TRBV27, the J gene TRBJ2-3, with TRBD2 matching 11 bases. With 5 bases clipped from V and 2 bases from J, the junction kept 6 bases outside the gene matches. CDR1 MNHEY and CDR2 SMNVEV come from the germline V gene (reference sequence). This CDR3 contains 16 residues. CDR3 sequence: CASSILSGGATDTQYF. CDR3 DNA sequence: TGTGCCAGCAGTATCCTTAGCGGGGGGGCCACAGATACGCAGTATTTT.

This sequence joins TRBV29-1 and TRBJ1-2, with TRBD1 matching 8 bases. After removal of 6 bases from V and 0 bases from J, the junction contained 3 bases not matched to a gene. CDR3 length: 13 residues. Germline CDR1 SQVTM, CDR2 ANQGSEA. CDR3 nucleotide sequence: TGCAGCGTCCGGACAGGGTCTAACTATGGCTACACCTTC. Its protein product is CSVRTGSNYGYTF. The whole variable domain, filled in from reference TRBV29-1 and TRBJ1-2, reads SAVISQKPSRDICQRGTSLTIQCQVDSQVTMMFWYRQQPGQSLTLIATANQGSEATYESGFVIDKFPISRPNLTFSTLTVSNMSPEDSSIYLCSVRTGSNYGYTFGSGTRLTVV.

The J gene is TRBJ2-1, the V gene TRBV19, with TRBD2 matching over 12 bases. The J segment lost 0 bases and the V segment lost 5 bases, leaving 11 bases of the junction unmatched. Germline V lookup: CDR1 LNHDA, CDR2 SQIVND (reference sequence). The CDR3 is made up of 19 amino acids. The CDR3 is CASSSATSGGSSSYNEQFF. For the CDR3, the DNA is TGTGCCAGTAGTTCAGCGACTAGCGGGGGCTCGAGCTCCTACAATGAGCAGTTCTTC.

The chain joins TRBV18 to TRBJ1-1; a weak D match, TRBD1 (5 bases). V dropped 3 bases and J dropped 3 bases, with 8 bases sitting between them. The CDR3 has 13 residues. Germline CDR1 is KGHSH and CDR2 is LQKENI. CDR3 residues: CASSPLRDTEAFF. CDR3 in DNA: TGTGCCAGCTCACCTCTCAGGGACACTGAAGCTTTCTTT.

This clone was observed a single time. The chain has TRBV29-1 and TRBJ2-7, with D possibly being TRBD1 or TRBD2 (5 bases each). Trimming removed 5 bases from V and 3 bases from J, with 14 bases in between. Germline lookup yields CDR1 SQVTM and CDR2 ANQGSEA. This CDR3 region has 13 residues. The DNA for the CDR3 is TGCAGCGTTCGGGACGGCTACTACTACGAGCAGTACTTC. Translating gives CSVRDGYYYEQYF.

The rearrangement links TRBV6-6 to TRBJ2-1; D not resolved. Between the trimmed V and J ends, which lost 0 bases and 6 bases, there was a span of 9 bases. The CDR3 consists of 14 residues. Germline CDR1 is MNHNY and CDR2 is SVGAGI (reference sequence). CDR3 DNA: TGTGCCAGCAGTTACTCGGACCGAGGCAATGAGCAGTTCTTC. Translation: CASSYSDRGNEQFF.

The J gene is TRBJ2-7, the V gene TRBV6-1; unclear D gene. The CDR3 length is 15 residues. Between the trimmed V and J ends, which lost 1 base and 4 bases, there was a span of 14 bases. Germline CDR1 is MNHNS and CDR2 is SASEGT. CDR3 DNA sequence: TGTGCCAGCAGTGAAGAAGCAGGAGCAGTGTACGAGCAGTACTTC. Translating gives CASSEEAGAVYEQYF.

The rearrangement links TRBV3-1 (or the pseudogene TRBV3-2) to TRBJ1-2; no reliable D call. The V gene's germline CDR1 is LGHDT and CDR2 YNNKEL (reference sequence). CDR3 size: 14 residues. V lost 0 bases and J lost 1, with 6 bases in between. CDR3 in amino acids: CASSQDSLNYGYTF. The DNA of the CDR3 is TGTGCCAGCAGCCAAGACAGTCTTAACTATGGCTACACCTTC.

The rearrangement links TRBV30 to TRBJ1-4; no definite D call. CDR1 and CDR2 (germline): GTSNPN, SVGIG (reference sequence). CDR3 size: 14 residues. V lost 4 bases and J lost 3, with 12 bases in between. The CDR3 sequence is CAWTGGQPNEKLFF. CDR3 in DNA: TGTGCCTGGACCGGAGGCCAGCCTAATGAAAAACTGTTTTTT.

The chain recombines TRBV7-9 with TRBJ1-4; D might be TRBD1 (6 bases). This CDR3 region has 17 residues. Trimming left V 5 bases short and J 5 bases short, with 21 bases between. Germline CDR1 and CDR2: SEHNR and FQNEAQ (reference sequence). The CDR3 protein is CASSPSGGPRGNEKLFF. The CDR3 DNA reads as TGTGCCAGCAGCCCTAGTGGGGGTCCTAGGGGGAATGAAAAACTGTTTTTT. Drawing the rest from reference TRBV7-9 and TRBJ1-4, the complete variable domain is DTGVSQNPRHKITKRGQNVTFRCDPISEHNRLYWYRQTLGQGPEFLTYFQNEAQLEKSRLLSDRFSAERPKGSFSTLEIQRTEQGDSAMYLCASSPSGGPRGNEKLFFGSGTQLSVL.

The chain carries TRBV6-1 and TRBJ2-7, with D perhaps matching TRBD2 (6 bases). The germline CDR1 and CDR2 sequences are MNHNS and SASEGT. Deletions cut 0 bases from V and 0 bases from J, with 9 bases between. The CDR3 is made up of 15 amino acids. The CDR3 sequence is CASSEADGGSYEQYF. CDR3 coding DNA: TGTGCCAGCAGTGAAGCGGACGGGGGCTCCTACGAGCAGTACTTC.

The rearrangement links TRBV18 to TRBJ2-7; perhaps TRBD1 as D (5 bases). V lost 3 bases and J 5 bases, leaving 17 bases between the germline ends. This CDR3 comprises 15 residues. Germline V gene sequence: CDR1 KGHSH, CDR2 LQKENI. CDR3 sequence: CASSPSQGIVDEQYF. The CDR3 DNA reads as TGTGCCAGCTCACCGAGTCAGGGTATTGTCGACGAGCAGTACTTC.

The rearrangement links TRBV5-4 to TRBJ2-3, with 11 bases lining up with TRBD2. CDR1 is SGHNT, CDR2 YYREEE, per germline (reference sequence). V trimming: 2 bases; J trimming: 5 bases; junction bases outside the gene matches: 1. The CDR3 extends over 14 amino acids. DNA of the CDR3: TGTGCCAGCAGCTTACTAGCGGGGGAAGATACGCAGTATTTT. It specifies CASSLLAGEDTQYF.

The V and J genes are TRBV10-3 and TRBJ1-5; D is undetermined. CDR3 length: 14 residues. Germline CDR1 ENHRY, CDR2 SYGVKD. V shed 0 bases and J shed 7 bases, with 10 bases lying between them. CDR3 nucleotide sequence: TGTGCCATCAGTGAGTCTCGGGAAGGACAGCCCCAGCATTTT. The encoded protein is CAISESREGQPQHF.

V usage is TRBV7-9 and J usage is TRBJ2-3, with D unclear. V was shortened by 5 bases and J by 1 base, with 13 bases between the two germline ends. CDR1 and CDR2 (germline): SEHNR, FQNEAQ (reference sequence). CDR3 length equals 15 residues. The CDR3, as DNA: TGTGCCAGCAGCCCTATGGGTTTCGGCACAGATACGCAGTATTTT. Amino acid sequence: CASSPMGFGTDTQYF. Based on the CDR3 plus reference TRBV7-9 and TRBJ2-3, the full variable domain is DTGVSQNPRHKITKRGQNVTFRCDPISEHNRLYWYRQTLGQGPEFLTYFQNEAQLEKSRLLSDRFSAERPKGSFSTLEIQRTEQGDSAMYLCASSPMGFGTDTQYFGPGTRLTVL.